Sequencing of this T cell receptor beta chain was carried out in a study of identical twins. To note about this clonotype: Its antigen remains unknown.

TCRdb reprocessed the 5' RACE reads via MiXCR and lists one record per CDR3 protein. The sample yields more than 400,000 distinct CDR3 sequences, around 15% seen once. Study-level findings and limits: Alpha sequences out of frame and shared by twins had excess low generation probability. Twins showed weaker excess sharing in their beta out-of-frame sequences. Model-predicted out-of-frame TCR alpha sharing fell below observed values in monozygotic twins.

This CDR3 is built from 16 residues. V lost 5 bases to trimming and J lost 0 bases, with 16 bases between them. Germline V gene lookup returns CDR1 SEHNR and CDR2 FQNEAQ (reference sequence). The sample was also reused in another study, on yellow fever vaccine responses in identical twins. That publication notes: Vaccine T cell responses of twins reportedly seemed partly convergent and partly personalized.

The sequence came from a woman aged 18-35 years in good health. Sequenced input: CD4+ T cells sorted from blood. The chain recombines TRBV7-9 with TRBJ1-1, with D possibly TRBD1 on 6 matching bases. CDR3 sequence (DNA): TGTGCCAGCAGCCCCCGACAGGATACGATGAACACTGAAGCTTTCTTT. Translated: CASSPRQDTMNTEAFF.